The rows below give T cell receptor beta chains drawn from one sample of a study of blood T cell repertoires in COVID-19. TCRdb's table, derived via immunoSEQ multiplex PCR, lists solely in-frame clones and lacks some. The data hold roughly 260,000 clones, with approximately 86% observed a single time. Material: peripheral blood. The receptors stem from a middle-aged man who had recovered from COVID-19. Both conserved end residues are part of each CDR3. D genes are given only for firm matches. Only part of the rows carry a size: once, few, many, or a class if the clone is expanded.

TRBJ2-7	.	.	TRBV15	TGTGCCACCAGCAGGGACCGAGGGGTACAGGGGTACTTC	CATSRDRGVQGYF
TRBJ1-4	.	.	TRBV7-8	TGTGCCAGCAGCTTAGTTGGACTATTCCGGGAAAAACTGTTTTTT	CASSLVGLFREKLFF
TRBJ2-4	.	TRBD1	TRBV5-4	TGTGCCAGCAGCTTGGTAGGGGGCGGAAACATTCAGTACTTC	CASSLVGGGNIQYF
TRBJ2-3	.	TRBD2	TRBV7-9	TGTGCCAGCAGCGGCTCGGGGGGGGCAGATACGCAGTATTTT	CASSGSGGADTQYF
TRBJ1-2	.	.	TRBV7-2	TGTGCCAGCAGCCTTAGGACAACTGGCTCTTATGGCTACACCTTC	CASSLRTTGSYGYTF
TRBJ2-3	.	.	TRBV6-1	TGTGCCAGCAGTGAAGTTGGCGGTTCCACTAGCACAGATACGCAGTATTTT	CASSEVGGSTSTDTQYF
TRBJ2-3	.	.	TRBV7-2	TGTGCCAGCAGCTTACTCGGTAGCTCTAGCACAGATACGCAGTATTTT	CASSLLGSSSTDTQYF
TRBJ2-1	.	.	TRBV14	TGTGCCAGCAGCCAACCGTTTCTGGCTAGCCGAGATGAGCAGTTCTTC	CASSQPFLASRDEQFF
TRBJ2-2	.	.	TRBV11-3	TGTGCCAGCAGCTTACAGTCCGGGGAGCTGTTTTTT	CASSLQSGELFF
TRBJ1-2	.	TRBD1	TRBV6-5	TGTGCCAGCAGATCCGGACAGGGGGCTAGCAGCACCTTC	CASRSGQGASSTF
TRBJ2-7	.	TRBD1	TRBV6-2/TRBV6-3	TGTGCCAGCAGTTGGGGACAGATCGAGCAGTACTTC	CASSWGQIEQYF
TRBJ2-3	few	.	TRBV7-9	TGTGCCAGCAGCTTAGGCCTAAAGTCGTTCAATAGCACAGATACGCAGTATTTT	CASSLGLKSFNSTDTQYF
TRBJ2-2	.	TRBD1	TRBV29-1	TGCAGCGTAGTCGGGACAGCCAGCGGGGAGCTGTTTTTT	CSVVGTASGELFF
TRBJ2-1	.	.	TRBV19	TGTGCCAGTAGTATAAAGGGGATTACCCTAGGAAATGAGCAGTTCTTC	CASSIKGITLGNEQFF
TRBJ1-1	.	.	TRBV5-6	TGTGCCAGCAGCACCGGGGGGTACACTGAAGCTTTCTTT	CASSTGGYTEAFF
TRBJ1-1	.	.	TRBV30	TGTGCCTGGAGTGTACAGCCTCGGAACACTGAAGCTTTCTTT	CAWSVQPRNTEAFF
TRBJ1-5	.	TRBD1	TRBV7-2	TGTGCCAGCAGAGGACAGGGGAATCAGCCCCAGCATTTT	CASRGQGNQPQHF
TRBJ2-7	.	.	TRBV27	TGTGCCAGCAGTTTATCAGGGGCCGAGCAGTACTTC	CASSLSGAEQYF
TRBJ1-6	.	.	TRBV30	TGTGCCTGGAGCGGACAGTCCCCCACCCTCCACTTT	CAWSGQSPTLHF
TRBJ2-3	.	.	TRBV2	TGTGCCAGCTGGGGGGCTAGCGGTAGCACAGATACGCAGTATTTT	CASWGASGSTDTQYF
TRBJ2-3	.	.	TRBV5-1	TGCGCCAGCAGGTTACAGGCCGCCACAGATACGCAGTATTTT	CASRLQAATDTQYF
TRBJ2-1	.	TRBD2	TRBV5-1	TGCGCCAGCAGCTCCTTCGGGGGGAGTGTCTACAATGAGCAGTTCTTC	CASSSFGGSVYNEQFF
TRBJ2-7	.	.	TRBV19	TGTGCCAGTAGGGAGACGGGGAACTACGAGCAGTACTTC	CASRETGNYEQYF
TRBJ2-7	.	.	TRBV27	TGTGCCAGCAGAGGGACTGGACTCTCCTACGAGCAGTACTTC	CASRGTGLSYEQYF
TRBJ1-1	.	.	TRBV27	TGTGCCAGCAGTTTTTATCAGGGGAGTGAAGCTTTCTTT	CASSFYQGSEAFF
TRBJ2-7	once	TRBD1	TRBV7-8	TGTGCCAGCACCTCGGGACAGGGTCGCGAGCAGTACTTC	CASTSGQGREQYF
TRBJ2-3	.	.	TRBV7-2	TGTGCCAGCAGCTTGGATCGGGGTTTAGATACGCAGTATTTT	CASSLDRGLDTQYF
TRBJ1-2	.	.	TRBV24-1	TGTGCCACCAGTGAGACCTCCAAGGGGGGGGTCTATGGCTACACCTTC	CATSETSKGGVYGYTF
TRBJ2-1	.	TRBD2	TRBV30	TGTGCCTGGACTAGCGGAGGTGGTGAGCAGTTCTTC	CAWTSGGGEQFF